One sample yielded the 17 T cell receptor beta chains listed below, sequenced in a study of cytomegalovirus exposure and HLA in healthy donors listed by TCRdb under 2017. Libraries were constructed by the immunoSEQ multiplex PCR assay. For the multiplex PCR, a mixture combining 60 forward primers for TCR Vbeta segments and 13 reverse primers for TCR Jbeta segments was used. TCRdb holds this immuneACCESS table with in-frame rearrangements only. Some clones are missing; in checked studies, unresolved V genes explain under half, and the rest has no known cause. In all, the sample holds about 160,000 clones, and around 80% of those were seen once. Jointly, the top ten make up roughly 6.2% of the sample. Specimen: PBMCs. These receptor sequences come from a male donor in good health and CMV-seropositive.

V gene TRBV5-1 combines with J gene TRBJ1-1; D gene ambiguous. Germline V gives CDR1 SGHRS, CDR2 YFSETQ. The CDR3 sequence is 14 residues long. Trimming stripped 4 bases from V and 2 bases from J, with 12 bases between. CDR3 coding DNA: TGCGCCAGCAGCACTTCCCGCGGAAACACTGAAGCTTTCTTT. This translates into CASSTSRGNTEAFF.

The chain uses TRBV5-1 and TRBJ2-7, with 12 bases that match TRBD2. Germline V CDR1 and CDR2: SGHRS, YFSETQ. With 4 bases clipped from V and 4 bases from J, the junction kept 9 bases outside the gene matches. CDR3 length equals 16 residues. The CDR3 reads CASSPLLAGGGYEQYF. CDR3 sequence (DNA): TGCGCCAGCAGCCCATTACTAGCGGGAGGAGGGTACGAGCAGTACTTC.

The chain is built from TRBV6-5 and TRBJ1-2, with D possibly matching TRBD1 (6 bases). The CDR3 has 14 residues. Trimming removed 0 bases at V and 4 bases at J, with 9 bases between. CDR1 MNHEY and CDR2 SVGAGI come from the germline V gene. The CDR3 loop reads CASSYSGHRYGYTF. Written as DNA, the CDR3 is TGTGCCAGCAGTTACTCGGGACACCGCTATGGCTACACCTTC.

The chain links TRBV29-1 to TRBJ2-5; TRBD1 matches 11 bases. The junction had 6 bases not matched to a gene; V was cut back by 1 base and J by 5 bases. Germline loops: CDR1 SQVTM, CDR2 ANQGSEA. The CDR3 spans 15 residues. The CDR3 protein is CSVEVGGTGGETQYF. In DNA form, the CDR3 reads TGCAGCGTTGAAGTTGGGGGGACAGGGGGGGAGACCCAGTACTTC.

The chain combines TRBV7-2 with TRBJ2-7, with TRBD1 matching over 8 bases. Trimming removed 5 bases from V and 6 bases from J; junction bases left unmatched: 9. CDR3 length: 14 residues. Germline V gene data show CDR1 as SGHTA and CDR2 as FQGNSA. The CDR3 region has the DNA TGTGCCAGCAGCCCGAGACAGGGGTTCGGCGAGCAGTACTTC. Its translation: CASSPRQGFGEQYF.

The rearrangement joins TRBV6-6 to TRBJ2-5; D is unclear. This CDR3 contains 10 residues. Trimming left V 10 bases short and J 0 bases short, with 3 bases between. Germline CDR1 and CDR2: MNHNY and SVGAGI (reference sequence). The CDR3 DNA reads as TGTGCCACCAACCAAGAGACCCAGTACTTC. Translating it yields CATNQETQYF.

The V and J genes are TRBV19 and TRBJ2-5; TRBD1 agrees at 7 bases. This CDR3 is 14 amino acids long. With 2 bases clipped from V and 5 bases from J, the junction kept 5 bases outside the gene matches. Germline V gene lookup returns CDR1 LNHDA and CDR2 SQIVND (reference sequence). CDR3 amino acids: CASSIRGPYETQYF. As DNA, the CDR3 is TGTGCCAGTAGTATAAGGGGGCCGTATGAGACCCAGTACTTC. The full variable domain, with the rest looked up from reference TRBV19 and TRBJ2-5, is DGGITQSPKYLFRKEGQNVTLSCEQNLNHDAMYWYRQDPGQGLRLIYYSQIVNDFQKGDIAEGYSVSREKKESFPLTVTSAQKNPTAFYLCASSIRGPYETQYFGPGTRLLVL.

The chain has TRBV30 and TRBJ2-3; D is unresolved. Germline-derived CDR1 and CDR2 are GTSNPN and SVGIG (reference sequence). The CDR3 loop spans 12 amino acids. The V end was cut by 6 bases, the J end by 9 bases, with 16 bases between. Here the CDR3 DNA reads TGTGCCTGTAGCCCAGCGACGGCAACGCAGTATTTT. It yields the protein CACSPATATQYF.

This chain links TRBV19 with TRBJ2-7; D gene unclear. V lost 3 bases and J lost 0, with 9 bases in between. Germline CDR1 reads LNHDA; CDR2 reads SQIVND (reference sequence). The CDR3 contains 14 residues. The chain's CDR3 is CASSIRPPSYEQYF. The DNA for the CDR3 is TGTGCCAGTAGTATTCGTCCCCCCTCCTACGAGCAGTACTTC.

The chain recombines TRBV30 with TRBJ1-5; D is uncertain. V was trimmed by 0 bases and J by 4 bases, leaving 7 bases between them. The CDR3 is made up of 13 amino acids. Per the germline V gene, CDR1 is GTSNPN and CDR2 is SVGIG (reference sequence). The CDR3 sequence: CAWSVNQNQPQHF. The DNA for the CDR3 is TGTGCCTGGAGTGTAAACCAGAATCAGCCCCAGCATTTT.

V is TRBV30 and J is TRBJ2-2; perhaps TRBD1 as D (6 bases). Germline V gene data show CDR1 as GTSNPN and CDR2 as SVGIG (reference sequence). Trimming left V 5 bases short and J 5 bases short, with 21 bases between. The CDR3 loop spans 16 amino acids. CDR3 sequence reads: CAWSGLWGRGTGELFF. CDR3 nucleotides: TGTGCCTGGTCGGGTTTATGGGGCAGGGGAACCGGGGAGCTGTTTTTT. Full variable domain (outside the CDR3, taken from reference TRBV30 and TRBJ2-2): SQTIHQWPATLVQPVGSPLSLECTVEGTSNPNLYWYRQAAGRGLQLLFYSVGIGQISSEVPQNLSASRPQDRQFILSSKKLLLSDSGFYLCAWSGLWGRGTGELFFGEGSRLTVL.

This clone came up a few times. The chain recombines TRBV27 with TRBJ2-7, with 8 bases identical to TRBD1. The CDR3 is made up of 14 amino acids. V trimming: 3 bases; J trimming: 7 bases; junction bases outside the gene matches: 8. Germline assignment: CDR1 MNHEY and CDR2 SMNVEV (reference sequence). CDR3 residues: CASSFDRGVGEQYF. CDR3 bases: TGTGCCAGCAGTTTTGACAGGGGTGTCGGTGAGCAGTACTTC.

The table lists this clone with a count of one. In nucleotides, the CDR3 is TGTGCCAGCAGCGAGGACAGGGGCTCCTACGAGCAGTACTTC. Translating gives CASSEDRGSYEQYF. This rearrangement joins TRBV5-6 to TRBJ2-7, with TRBD1 matching 9 bases. Germline CDR1 is SGHDT and CDR2 is YYEEEE. This CDR3 comprises 14 residues. V shed 4 bases, J shed 0 bases, and the junction held 2 bases outside the gene matches.

The DNA for the CDR3 is TGTGCCAGCAATCGAGCGGGAGCTGGCGAGCAGTACTTC. Translation: CASNRAGAGEQYF. The genes are TRBV6-6 and TRBJ2-7; TRBD2 agrees at 8 bases. Germline CDR1 is MNHNY and CDR2 is SVGAGI (reference sequence). CDR3 length: 13 residues. The V and J ends lost 7 bases and 6 bases, in that order; junction bases with no gene match: 8.

The CDR3 reads CSVAMGQGEGDYGYTF. Here the CDR3 DNA reads TGCAGCGTCGCTATGGGACAGGGGGAGGGAGACTATGGCTACACCTTC. The V call is TRBV29-1, the J call TRBJ1-2; 11 bases are shared with TRBD1. This CDR3 spans 16 amino acids. CDR1 and CDR2 (germline): SQVTM, ANQGSEA. V shed 6 bases and J 3 bases; nucleotides not matched to a gene: 12.

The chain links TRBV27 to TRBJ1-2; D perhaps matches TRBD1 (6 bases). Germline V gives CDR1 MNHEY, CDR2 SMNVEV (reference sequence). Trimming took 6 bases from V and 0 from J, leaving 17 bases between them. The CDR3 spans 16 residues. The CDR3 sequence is CASSSMSHRANYGYTF. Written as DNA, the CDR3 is TGTGCCAGCAGCTCCATGTCTCACAGGGCTAACTATGGCTACACCTTC.

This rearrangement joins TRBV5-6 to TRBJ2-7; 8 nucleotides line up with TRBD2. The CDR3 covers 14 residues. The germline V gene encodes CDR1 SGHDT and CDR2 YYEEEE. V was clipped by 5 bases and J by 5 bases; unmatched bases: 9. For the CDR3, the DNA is TGTGCCAGCAGTCCGGGGGGGGGAATGGACGAGCAGTACTTC. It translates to CASSPGGGMDEQYF. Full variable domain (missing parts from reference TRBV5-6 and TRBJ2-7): DAGVTQSPTHLIKTRGQQVTLRCSPKSGHDTVSWYQQALGQGPQFIFQYYEEEERQRGNFPDRFSGHQFPNYSSELNVNALLLGDSALYLCASSPGGGMDEQYFGPGTRLTVT.